The clone carrying this TCR beta chain was recorded only once. Original data processing: How many nucleated cells were present was estimated from reference gene primer amplification. The method was immunoSEQ multiplex PCR; TCRdb's version includes in-frame clones alone and lacks a portion of them. V, J and clone size derive from that table, while D and trimming were established from the DNA sequence. Here the sample spans fewer than 200,000 clones, over 60% being singletons. This sample is drawn from a study of blood T cell repertoires in COVID-19. Study details: COVID-19 samples collected from the United States, Italy and Spain covered acute and convalescent phases. From T cells, B-cell-depleted T cells, or PBMCs came the material, which was cDNA or gDNA.

The V gene lost 5 bases and the J gene lost 3 bases, with 18 bases spanning the gap. Germline CDR1 SGHTA, CDR2 FQGTGA. CDR3 size: 16 residues. This receptor was taken from a woman between 65 and 79 years old with acute or convalescent COVID-19. Sequencing input: peripheral blood. The rearrangement joins TRBV7-3 to TRBJ2-3, with a tentative D call TRBD2 (6 bases). CDR3 sequence (DNA): TGTGCCAGCAGCCGGGACTTTGAGGTTGAGACAGATACGCAGTATTTT. Protein sequence: CASSRDFEVETDTQYF.